The clone carrying this TCR beta chain was recorded at least ten times. As yet, its antigen is unknown. The sample is drawn from a study of T cells after yellow fever vaccination. General study findings and limits: Researchers cautioned that FACS-sorted repertoires could harbor abundant clonotypes contaminating from the bulk population.

The CDR3 consists of 12 residues. Germline values: CDR1 SGHDT, CDR2 YYEEEE. Trimming took 1 base from V and 2 from J, leaving 3 bases between them. By 5'RACE template switching, TCR cDNA was produced, with a universal primer site and UMIs added in the process. One entry per CDR3 protein results from TCRdb running MiXCR on the 5' RACE reads. The data contain approximately 550,000 distinct CDR3 sequences, about 19% of them singletons. The V call is TRBV5-6, the J call TRBJ2-5; no clear D. The starting material was PBMCs, obtained 15 days after the yellow fever booster vaccination. This clonotype was sampled from a man aged 25-45 years who received the YFV17D yellow fever vaccine. The CDR3 protein is CASSLFQETQYF. The CDR3 region has the DNA TGTGCCAGCAGCTTGTTTCAAGAGACCCAGTACTTC.